The 10 T cell receptor beta chains below come from one sample, sequenced in a study of cytomegalovirus exposure and HLA in healthy donors. TCRdb's copy holds only in-frame clones and misses some; the assay was immunoSEQ multiplex PCR. Of roughly 90,000 clones in the sample, roughly 92% were seen once. The source material was PBMCs. Receptors were obtained from a woman under 40 in good health and CMV-seropositive.

The chain joins TRBV19 to TRBJ2-5; 7 nucleotides agree with TRBD1. J was trimmed by 3 bases and V by 3 bases; bases with no gene match: 7. Germline V gene lookup returns CDR1 LNHDA and CDR2 SQIVND (reference sequence). This CDR3 is 15 amino acids long. CDR3 amino acids: CASSIIGTAKETQYF. In nucleotides, the CDR3 is TGTGCCAGTAGTATTATAGGGACAGCAAAAGAGACCCAGTACTTC.

This clone was found once. The chain recombines TRBV7-2 with TRBJ2-7; TRBD2 matches 10 bases. CDR1 SGHTA and CDR2 FQGNSA come from the germline V gene. V lost 4 bases to trimming and J lost 2 bases; unmatched junction nucleotides: 8. This CDR3 contains 16 residues. CDR3 nucleotide sequence: TGTGCCAGCAGCTCAAGACGCCTAGCGGGAGCCTACGAGCAGTACTTC. Amino acid sequence: CASSSRRLAGAYEQYF. Complete variable domain (other parts from reference TRBV7-2 and TRBJ2-7): GAGVSQSPSNKVTEKGKDVELRCDPISGHTALYWYRQSLGQGLEFLIYFQGNSAPDKSGLPSDRFSAERTGGSVSTLTIQRTQQEDSAVYLCASSSRRLAGAYEQYFGPGTRLTVT.

The V call is TRBV7-2, the J call TRBJ2-5; perhaps TRBD2 as D (6 bases). The V and J ends lost 5 bases and 7 bases respectively, with 17 bases between them. From germline, CDR1 is SGHTA and CDR2 FQGNSA. The CDR3 is 14 residues long. The CDR3 DNA reads TGTGCCAGCAGCCAAGAGGGGACTGCCTCGACCCAGTACTTC. As protein: CASSQEGTASTQYF.

V and J are TRBV5-1 and TRBJ2-7; 9 nucleotides align to TRBD2. In germline, CDR1 is SGHRS, CDR2 YFSETQ. V lost 2 bases, J lost 7 bases, and 10 bases stayed unmatched. The CDR3 runs 15 residues. The CDR3 reads CASSLGLALVREQYF. The CDR3 nucleotides are TGCGCCAGCAGCTTAGGACTAGCGCTGGTACGGGAGCAGTACTTC.

The V and J genes are TRBV10-3 and TRBJ2-2, with TRBD1 matching over 7 bases. Losses at the gene ends were 10 bases for V and 1 base for J; bases not matched to a gene: 12. The germline V gene encodes CDR1 ENHRY and CDR2 SYGVKD. This CDR3 region has 16 residues. The chain's CDR3 is CATYPRDSKNTGELFF. As DNA, the CDR3 is TGTGCCACCTACCCCCGGGACAGCAAGAACACCGGGGAGCTGTTTTTT.

The chain combines TRBV28 with TRBJ2-5; D is possibly TRBD1 (5 bases). The germline gives CDR1 MDHEN, CDR2 SYDVKM. CDR3 length: 17 amino acids. The ends were cut back, 3 bases at V and 4 bases at J, with 21 bases in the middle. The CDR3 DNA is TGTGCCAGCAGTTTTTTCCCTCGACAGCATCTCGGAGAGACCCAGTACTTC. As protein: CASSFFPRQHLGETQYF. Complete variable domain (other parts from reference TRBV28 and TRBJ2-5): DVKVTQSSRYLVKRTGEKVFLECVQDMDHENMFWYRQDPGLGLRLIYFSYDVKMKEKGDIPEGYSVSREKKERFSLILESASTNQTSMYLCASSFFPRQHLGETQYFGPGTRLLVL.

The rearrangement joins TRBV9 to TRBJ1-1; D call uncertain. The V end lost 4 bases, the J end lost 0 bases, and 10 bases lay between the germline ends. This CDR3 spans 14 amino acids. Germline assignment: CDR1 SGDLS and CDR2 YYNGEE. The CDR3 DNA reads as TGTGCCAGCAGCACAGACATGATGAACACTGAAGCTTTCTTT. Translation gives CASSTDMMNTEAFF.

The chain uses TRBV9 and TRBJ1-4; D is uncertain. Trimming removed 0 bases at V and 6 bases at J, with 15 bases between. Germline V lookup: CDR1 SGDLS, CDR2 YYNGEE. The CDR3 is 16 residues long. The CDR3 spells CASSVATGYADEKLFF. Written as DNA, the CDR3 is TGTGCCAGCAGCGTAGCTACGGGATACGCGGATGAAAAACTGTTTTTT.

This clone was seen once. The V call is TRBV19, the J call TRBJ1-1; no reliable D call. V shed 5 bases and J shed 4 bases, with 17 bases lying between them. CDR3 size: 15 residues. Germline V gene sequence: CDR1 LNHDA, CDR2 SQIVND (reference sequence). The CDR3 sequence is CASSLVLGSGTEAFF. For the CDR3, the DNA is TGTGCCAGTAGTCTCGTCCTAGGTTCGGGCACTGAAGCTTTCTTT.

The chain combines TRBV6-5 with TRBJ1-2; TRBD1 agrees at 9 bases. Germline V gene sequence: CDR1 MNHEY, CDR2 SVGAGI. The J segment lost 6 bases and the V segment lost 5 bases, leaving 1 base of the junction unmatched. The CDR3 extends over 12 amino acids. This CDR3 reads CASSRQGDGYTF. CDR3 nucleotide sequence: TGTGCCAGCAGTCGACAGGGGGATGGCTACACCTTC.